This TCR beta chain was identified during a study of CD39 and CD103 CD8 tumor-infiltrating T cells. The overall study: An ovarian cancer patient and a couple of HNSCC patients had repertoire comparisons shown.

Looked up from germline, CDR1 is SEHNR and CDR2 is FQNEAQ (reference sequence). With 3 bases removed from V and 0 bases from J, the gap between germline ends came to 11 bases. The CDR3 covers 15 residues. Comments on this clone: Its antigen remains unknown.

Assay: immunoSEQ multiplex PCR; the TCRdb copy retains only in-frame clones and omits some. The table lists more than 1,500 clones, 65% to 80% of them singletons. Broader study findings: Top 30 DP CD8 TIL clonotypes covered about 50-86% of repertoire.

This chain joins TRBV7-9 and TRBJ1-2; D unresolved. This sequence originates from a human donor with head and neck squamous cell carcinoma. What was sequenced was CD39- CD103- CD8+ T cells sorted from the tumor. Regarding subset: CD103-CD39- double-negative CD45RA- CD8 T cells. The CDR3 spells CASSLIAASNYGYTF. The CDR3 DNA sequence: TGTGCCAGCAGCTTGATCGCAGCCTCTAACTATGGCTACACCTTC.